The entry below describes one T cell receptor beta chain. This sample was taken from a study of blood T cell repertoires in COVID-19. Study-level background: Sites across the United States, Italy and Spain contributed samples from acute and convalescent COVID-19. PBMCs, B-cell-depleted T cells, or T cells were the source of the cDNA or gDNA that made up the material.

Per the authors' pipeline: Estimation of nucleated cell counts was performed using reference gene primer amplification. Produced via immunoSEQ multiplex PCR; TCRdb's table is partial and in-frame only. That table gives V, J and clone size, and the DNA gave D and trimming. Found here are 150,000 to 200,000 clones, approximately 85% of them singletons; the top ten hold about 10%. V was clipped by 1 base and J by 5 bases; unmatched bases: 6. The CDR3 spans 15 residues. The germline gives CDR1 SGHRS, CDR2 YFSETQ. The sample comprised peripheral blood. The rearrangement joins TRBV5-1 to TRBJ2-7, with TRBD1 identical over 10 bases. The clonotype was recovered from a man in his sixties with active or convalescent COVID-19. In nucleotides, the CDR3 is TGCGCCAGCAGCTTGACTCGACAGGGGGCGAACGAGCAGTACTTC. It specifies CASSLTRQGANEQYF.